This T cell receptor (beta chain) was recorded in a study of cytomegalovirus exposure and HLA in healthy donors. There are a few counts of this clone. What it binds is not known. The PCR employed 60 Vbeta primers together with 13 Jbeta primers. Sequencing was performed with immunoSEQ multiplex PCR; in TCRdb, only in-frame clones are kept and a portion is missing. The sample includes approximately 150,000 clones, more than 70% of them seen just once. Trimming pared 7 bases from V and 7 bases from J, leaving 23 bases between. Germline CDR1 reads MGHDK; CDR2 reads SYGVNS. The CDR3 is made up of 15 amino acids. Study-level findings and limits: It was shown in a later analysis that HLA-associated TCR beta chains were more clonally expanded than other, equally common chains. Published work reported that the classifier diagnosed cytomegalovirus status with high specificity and sensitivity.

This chain joins TRBV25-1 and TRBJ2-7; D might be TRBD2 (6 bases). The source material was PBMCs. This sequence originates from a man aged 35-49 years in good health and CMV-seronegative. The CDR3 region is CASTPLAGSVGEQYF. For the CDR3, the DNA is TGTGCCAGCACCCCCCTTGCGGGATCTGTGGGGGAGCAGTACTTC.